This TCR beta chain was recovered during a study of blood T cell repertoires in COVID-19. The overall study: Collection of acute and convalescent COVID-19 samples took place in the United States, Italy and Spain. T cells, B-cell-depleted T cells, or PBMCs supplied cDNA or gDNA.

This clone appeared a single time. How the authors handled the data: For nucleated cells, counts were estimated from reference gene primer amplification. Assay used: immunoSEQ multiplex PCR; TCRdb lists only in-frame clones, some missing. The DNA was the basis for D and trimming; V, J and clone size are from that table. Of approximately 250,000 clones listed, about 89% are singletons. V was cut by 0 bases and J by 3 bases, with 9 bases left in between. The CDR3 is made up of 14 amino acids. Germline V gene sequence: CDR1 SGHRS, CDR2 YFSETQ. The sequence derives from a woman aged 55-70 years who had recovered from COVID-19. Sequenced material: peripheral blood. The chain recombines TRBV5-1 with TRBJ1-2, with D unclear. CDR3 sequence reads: CASSLAIGDYGYTF. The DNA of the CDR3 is TGCGCCAGCAGCTTGGCCATCGGGGACTATGGCTACACCTTC.